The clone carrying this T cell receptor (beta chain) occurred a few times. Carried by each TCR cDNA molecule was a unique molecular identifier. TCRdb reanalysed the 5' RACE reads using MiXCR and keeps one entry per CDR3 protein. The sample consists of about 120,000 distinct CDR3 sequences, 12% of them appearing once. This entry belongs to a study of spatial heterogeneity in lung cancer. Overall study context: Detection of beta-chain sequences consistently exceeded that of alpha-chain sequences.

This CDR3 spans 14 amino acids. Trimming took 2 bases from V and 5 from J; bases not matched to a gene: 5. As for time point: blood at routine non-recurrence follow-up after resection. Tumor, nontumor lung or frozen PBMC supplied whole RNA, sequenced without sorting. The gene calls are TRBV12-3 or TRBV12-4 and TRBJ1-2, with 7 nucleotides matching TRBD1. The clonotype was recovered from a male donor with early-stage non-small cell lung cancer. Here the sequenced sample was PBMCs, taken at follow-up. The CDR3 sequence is CASSLPGQPYGYTF. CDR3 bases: TGTGCCAGCAGTTTACCGGGACAGCCATATGGCTACACCTTC.